The source of this T cell receptor (beta chain) is a study of radiotherapy plus CTLA-4 blockade in lung cancer. Overall study: Approximately 18% of patients responded objectively, and roughly 30% achieved disease control.

Study conclusions and caveats: The study found tumor-derived TCR clones expanded in blood after radiotherapy plus ipilimumab. Response, reportedly, was best predicted by interferon-beta along with early blood T cell clone dynamics.

V dropped 0 bases and J dropped 2; count of bases not matched to a gene: 4. This CDR3 spans 16 amino acids. CDR1 PRHDT and CDR2 FYEKMQ come from the germline V gene (reference sequence). Measured with immunoSEQ multiplex PCR; TCRdb has only the in-frame clones, and not every one. The data contain 110,000 or so clones, approximately 84% of them singletons. Receiving focal radiation plus CTLA-4 blockade with ipilimumab were patients who had chemo-refractory metastatic non-small-cell lung cancer. Details on this clone: The antigen is not known.

This sample comprised peripheral blood, obtained from a patient treated with radiotherapy plus ipilimumab. J is TRBJ2-5 and V is TRBV13, with 9 bases identical to TRBD2. The source of this sequence is a human donor with non-small cell lung cancer who had a partial response to radiotherapy plus ipilimumab. The CDR3 DNA reads TGTGCCAGCAGCTTAGGGGCTAGCGGGACACAAGAGACCCAGTACTTC. Its protein is CASSLGASGTQETQYF.